Sequencing of this T cell receptor (beta chain) was carried out in a study of T cell changes during pregnancy in multiple sclerosis. This table comes from immunoSEQ multiplex PCR, and its TCRdb copy is limited to in-frame clones, with some not included. The repertoire includes roughly 53,000 clones, 85% to 95% of them detected once, and approximately 0.41% sits in the top ten. The clonotype originates from a female donor in good health, enrolled as a control in a pregnancy study. Sequenced material: CD4+ T cells from peripheral blood mononuclear cells, taken in the second trimester of pregnancy.

The CDR3, as DNA: TGTGCCAGCAGCCGGAGGGATAGCAATCAGCCCCAGCATTTT. It is translated as CASSRRDSNQPQHF. The rearrangement links TRBV7-2 to TRBJ1-5; D not certain. Trimming pared 5 bases from V and 0 bases from J, leaving 8 bases between. The CDR3 is made up of 14 amino acids. The germline V gene encodes CDR1 SGHTA and CDR2 FQGNSA.